A selection of T cell receptor beta chains follows, all from one sample in a study of identical twins. TCRdb reanalysed the 5' RACE reads using MiXCR and keeps one entry per CDR3 protein. Found here are 690,000 or so distinct CDR3 sequences, roughly 8% of them singletons; the top ten hold 0.98%. The same data also went into a second study, on yellow fever vaccine responses in identical twins.

Source material: PBMCs. These receptors all stem from a young woman in good health. CDR3s include the opening cysteine and the closing phenylalanine or tryptophan. Each record gives: V gene, clone size, D gene, J gene, CDR3 DNA, CDR3 protein. D genes are given only for firm matches. Clone sizes are given selectively: once, few, many, or a class where the clone is expanded.

V gene: TRBV10-3; clone size: few; D gene: .; J gene: TRBJ2-3; CDR3 DNA: TGTGCCATCAGTACTAGCCGCCAGAGCACAGATACGCAGTATTTT; CDR3 protein: CAISTSRQSTDTQYF
V gene: TRBV20-1; clone size: .; D gene: TRBD2; J gene: TRBJ2-5; CDR3 DNA: TGCAGTGCTTTCTCCCCTAGCGGGGGGACCCAGTACTTC; CDR3 protein: CSAFSPSGGTQYF
V gene: TRBV7-2; clone size: many; D gene: TRBD2; J gene: TRBJ2-3; CDR3 DNA: TGTGCCAGCAGCTTAGCGAGCGGGGGGGTAGATACGCAGTATTTT; CDR3 protein: CASSLASGGVDTQYF
V gene: TRBV27; clone size: few; D gene: TRBD1; J gene: TRBJ2-4; CDR3 DNA: TGTGCCAGCAGTTTCCAACTGTTGCCGGGACAGGGCAAAAACATTCAGTACTTC; CDR3 protein: CASSFQLLPGQGKNIQYF
V gene: TRBV20-1; clone size: .; D gene: .; J gene: TRBJ2-1; CDR3 DNA: TGCAGTGCTAGAGACGCTCAGACCGTTTCCTCCTACAATGAGCAGTTCTTC; CDR3 protein: CSARDAQTVSSYNEQFF
V gene: TRBV12-3/TRBV12-4; clone size: .; D gene: .; J gene: TRBJ1-1; CDR3 DNA: TGTGCCAGCAGTTTAGGGGGGATGTGGGACACTGAAGCTTTCTTT; CDR3 protein: CASSLGGMWDTEAFF
V gene: TRBV12-3/TRBV12-4; clone size: many; D gene: .; J gene: TRBJ2-3; CDR3 DNA: TGTGCCAGCAGCCCAGGGGCGGGGGTCACAGATACGCAGTATTTT; CDR3 protein: CASSPGAGVTDTQYF
V gene: TRBV10-3; clone size: few; D gene: TRBD1; J gene: TRBJ2-2; CDR3 DNA: TGTGCCATCAGTGCGGGACAGGGACTGACAATCTCTAACACCGGGGAGCTGTTTTTT; CDR3 protein: CAISAGQGLTISNTGELFF
V gene: TRBV28; clone size: .; D gene: TRBD2; J gene: TRBJ2-1; CDR3 DNA: TGTGCCAGCAGTTTGTCTTTCGGGCTAGCGGGAGTTGAGCAGTTCTTC; CDR3 protein: CASSLSFGLAGVEQFF
V gene: TRBV6-2/TRBV6-3; clone size: .; D gene: .; J gene: TRBJ2-1; CDR3 DNA: TGTGCCAGCAGTTACTCGACCGGTGGACCGCTCGACGATGAGCAGTTCTTC; CDR3 protein: CASSYSTGGPLDDEQFF
V gene: TRBV7-2; clone size: many; D gene: .; J gene: TRBJ1-2; CDR3 DNA: TGTGCCAGCAGCCCCACCGTCTATGGCTACACCTTC; CDR3 protein: CASSPTVYGYTF
V gene: TRBV5-6; clone size: .; D gene: TRBD1; J gene: TRBJ1-1; CDR3 DNA: TGTGCCAGCAGCCCTTGGACAGGGATGAACACTGAAGCTTTCTTT; CDR3 protein: CASSPWTGMNTEAFF
V gene: TRBV21-1; clone size: .; D gene: .; J gene: TRBJ1-5; CDR3 DNA: TGTGCCAGCAGCAAGCGGATTGGCAGGAGCAATCAGCCCCAGCATTTT; CDR3 protein: CASSKRIGRSNQPQHF
V gene: TRBV10-3; clone size: .; D gene: .; J gene: TRBJ2-3; CDR3 DNA: TGTGCCATCAGTGAGGCCAGAGGGGGGGCAGATACGCAGTATTTT; CDR3 protein: CAISEARGGADTQYF
V gene: TRBV29-1; clone size: .; D gene: .; J gene: TRBJ2-1; CDR3 DNA: TGCAGCGTTGAGTGGGAGGACTCCTACAATGAGCAGTTCTTC; CDR3 protein: CSVEWEDSYNEQFF
V gene: TRBV18; clone size: .; D gene: TRBD1; J gene: TRBJ1-2; CDR3 DNA: TGTGCCAGCTCACCACGGACAGGGGGCTTAGATGGCTACACCTTC; CDR3 protein: CASSPRTGGLDGYTF
V gene: TRBV5-6; clone size: .; D gene: .; J gene: TRBJ2-1; CDR3 DNA: TGTGCCAGCAGCCCCGCGTCTGGGGGTCTACAGTTCTTC; CDR3 protein: CASSPASGGLQFF
V gene: TRBV5-5; clone size: .; D gene: TRBD2; J gene: TRBJ2-6; CDR3 DNA: TGTGCCAGCAGCTTGGCTAGCGGGTGGGGCTCTGGGGCCAACGTCCTGACTTTC; CDR3 protein: CASSLASGWGSGANVLTF
V gene: TRBV7-9; clone size: many; D gene: TRBD1; J gene: TRBJ2-7; CDR3 DNA: TGTGCCATCAAAGTAGGGGGCCTAAGTACCTCCTACGAGCAGTACTTC; CDR3 protein: CAIKVGGLSTSYEQYF
V gene: TRBV10-3; clone size: once; D gene: TRBD1; J gene: TRBJ1-5; CDR3 DNA: TGTGACATCAGTGAGTCGGGGACAGGGGGCTACCGTAGCAATCAGCCCCAGCGTTTT; CDR3 protein: CDISESGTGGYRSNQPQRF
V gene: TRBV6-8; clone size: .; D gene: TRBD2; J gene: TRBJ2-7; CDR3 DNA: TGTGCCACCAGCCCTAGCGGGAAGAGCTCCTACGAGCAGTACTTC; CDR3 protein: CATSPSGKSSYEQYF
V gene: TRBV29-1; clone size: many; D gene: TRBD2; J gene: TRBJ2-1; CDR3 DNA: TGCAGCGTTACTTTTGGGACTAGCGGGAAGCTCTACAATGAGCAGTTCTTC; CDR3 protein: CSVTFGTSGKLYNEQFF
V gene: TRBV11-3; clone size: .; D gene: TRBD2; J gene: TRBJ2-2; CDR3 DNA: TGTGCCAGCAGCCCTAGCGGGGAAGCGGGGCTCACCGGGGAGCTGTTTTTT; CDR3 protein: CASSPSGEAGLTGELFF
V gene: TRBV28; clone size: .; D gene: .; J gene: TRBJ1-4; CDR3 DNA: TGTGCCAGCAGTCCCCCTCGCCCAACTAATGAAAAACTGTTTTTT; CDR3 protein: CASSPPRPTNEKLFF
V gene: TRBV14; clone size: .; D gene: .; J gene: TRBJ2-5; CDR3 DNA: TGTGCCAGCAGCCAAGAAAGGGGGGGGCAAGAGACCCAGTACTTC; CDR3 protein: CASSQERGGQETQYF
V gene: TRBV12-3/TRBV12-4; clone size: .; D gene: TRBD1; J gene: TRBJ1-1; CDR3 DNA: TGTGCCAGCAGTTTAACAAGGGGGCAGGATGAAGCTTTCTTT; CDR3 protein: CASSLTRGQDEAFF
V gene: TRBV6-1; clone size: many; D gene: TRBD1; J gene: TRBJ2-7; CDR3 DNA: TGTGCCAGCAGTGAAGGCGAGACAGGGCACAACTACGAGCAGTACTTC; CDR3 protein: CASSEGETGHNYEQYF
V gene: TRBV7-2; clone size: many; D gene: TRBD2; J gene: TRBJ2-3; CDR3 DNA: TGTGCCAGCAGCTTAATCGGCGGGGGACCCAGCACAGATACGCAGTATTTT; CDR3 protein: CASSLIGGGPSTDTQYF
V gene: TRBV29-1; clone size: many; D gene: TRBD1; J gene: TRBJ2-7; CDR3 DNA: TGCAGCGTGGGGGGACAGGGGAGGGAGCAGTACTTC; CDR3 protein: CSVGGQGREQYF
V gene: TRBV20-1; clone size: many; D gene: TRBD1; J gene: TRBJ2-2; CDR3 DNA: TGCAGTGCTGAACAGGGGCGTATGGCCGGGGAGCTGTTTTTT; CDR3 protein: CSAEQGRMAGELFF
V gene: TRBV4-3; clone size: .; D gene: .; J gene: TRBJ2-7; CDR3 DNA: TGCGCCAGCAGCCAAGAAGCCCAGGCCTACGAGCAGTACTTC; CDR3 protein: CASSQEAQAYEQYF
V gene: TRBV3-1; clone size: .; D gene: .; J gene: TRBJ2-7; CDR3 DNA: TGTGCCAGCAGCCAAAAGGGCTACGAGCAGTACTTC; CDR3 protein: CASSQKGYEQYF
V gene: TRBV9; clone size: few; D gene: TRBD1; J gene: TRBJ2-5; CDR3 DNA: TGTGCCAGCAGCGCCGGTTGGCAGGGGGTTGGGGGGACCCAGTACTTC; CDR3 protein: CASSAGWQGVGGTQYF
V gene: TRBV3-1; clone size: few; D gene: .; J gene: TRBJ2-5; CDR3 DNA: TGTGCCAGCAGCGACGCAGGGTTCCTTTCACGGGAGACCCAGTACTTC; CDR3 protein: CASSDAGFLSRETQYF
V gene: TRBV20-1; clone size: .; D gene: .; J gene: TRBJ1-6; CDR3 DNA: TGCAGTGCTAGAGATGGGCACCGTATAAGCACCCTCCACTTT; CDR3 protein: CSARDGHRISTLHF
V gene: TRBV7-9; clone size: .; D gene: .; J gene: TRBJ2-2; CDR3 DNA: TGTGCCAGCAGCCCGATCGGGGAGCTGTTTTTT; CDR3 protein: CASSPIGELFF
V gene: TRBV27; clone size: many; D gene: TRBD1; J gene: TRBJ2-7; CDR3 DNA: TGTGCCAGCAGTCCCCGGGACAGGGGCTCCGAGCAGTACTTC; CDR3 protein: CASSPRDRGSEQYF
V gene: TRBV5-1; clone size: many; D gene: TRBD2; J gene: TRBJ2-7; CDR3 DNA: TGCGCCAGCAAACTAGCGTTGGCAACCTACGAGCAGTACTTC; CDR3 protein: CASKLALATYEQYF
V gene: TRBV19; clone size: few; D gene: .; J gene: TRBJ2-1; CDR3 DNA: TGTGCCAGTAGTATAGGCCCCCCGGGGTGGGAGCAGTTCTTC; CDR3 protein: CASSIGPPGWEQFF
V gene: TRBV7-7; clone size: .; D gene: TRBD1; J gene: TRBJ2-5; CDR3 DNA: TGTGCTAGCAGCTTGGGCCCTGGACAGGGGAGGGGAGAGACCCAGTACTTC; CDR3 protein: CASSLGPGQGRGETQYF
V gene: TRBV27; clone size: few; D gene: .; J gene: TRBJ2-3; CDR3 DNA: TGTGCCAGCAGTTTATCGGCGGAGGGGTCTCATACGCAGTATTTT; CDR3 protein: CASSLSAEGSHTQYF
V gene: TRBV20-1; clone size: few; D gene: .; J gene: TRBJ2-7; CDR3 DNA: TGCAGTGCTAGAGAAGGGGCGTCCTTCTACGAGCAGTACTTC; CDR3 protein: CSAREGASFYEQYF
V gene: TRBV7-8; clone size: many; D gene: .; J gene: TRBJ2-6; CDR3 DNA: TGTGCCAGCAGCTTAGCGCTGGGTAGCTCTGGGGCCAACGTCCTGACTTTC; CDR3 protein: CASSLALGSSGANVLTF
V gene: TRBV7-8; clone size: .; D gene: TRBD2; J gene: TRBJ2-5; CDR3 DNA: TGTGCCAGCAGCTCACACCCGGGACTAGTTGTAGAGACCCAGTACTTC; CDR3 protein: CASSSHPGLVVETQYF
V gene: TRBV3-1; clone size: .; D gene: .; J gene: TRBJ2-1; CDR3 DNA: TGTGCCAGCAGCCAACCGGGTCGCTCCTACAATGAGCAGTTCTTC; CDR3 protein: CASSQPGRSYNEQFF
V gene: TRBV7-3; clone size: few; D gene: .; J gene: TRBJ2-5; CDR3 DNA: TGTGCCAGCAGGCCCCACGGAGGGGAGACCCAGTACTTC; CDR3 protein: CASRPHGGETQYF
V gene: TRBV5-1; clone size: many; D gene: .; J gene: TRBJ2-7; CDR3 DNA: TGCGCCAGCAGCTTGGAGACCATCCAAAGGCACCACTACGAGCAGTACTTC; CDR3 protein: CASSLETIQRHHYEQYF
V gene: TRBV4-3; clone size: .; D gene: .; J gene: TRBJ2-5; CDR3 DNA: TGCGCCAGCAGCCACCAGGGGAAAAAGGAGACCCAGTACTTC; CDR3 protein: CASSHQGKKETQYF
V gene: TRBV19; clone size: .; D gene: .; J gene: TRBJ2-3; CDR3 DNA: TGTGCCAGCCACCCTACAGGGACAGATACGCAGTATTTT; CDR3 protein: CASHPTGTDTQYF
V gene: TRBV7-9; clone size: .; D gene: .; J gene: TRBJ1-6; CDR3 DNA: TGTGCCAGCAGGTTGGGGGGAGATCATTCACCCCTCCACTTT; CDR3 protein: CASRLGGDHSPLHF
V gene: TRBV6-1; clone size: few; D gene: TRBD2; J gene: TRBJ2-1; CDR3 DNA: TGTGCCAGCAGGGGCGGGGCGCTAGCGGAGACCTACTACAATGAGCAGTTCTTC; CDR3 protein: CASRGGALAETYYNEQFF
V gene: TRBV5-6; clone size: .; D gene: TRBD2; J gene: TRBJ2-3; CDR3 DNA: TGTGCCAGCAGCGGGAGGGTCCCAGATACGCAGTATTTT; CDR3 protein: CASSGRVPDTQYF
V gene: TRBV4-1; clone size: few; D gene: TRBD2; J gene: TRBJ2-5; CDR3 DNA: TGCGCCAGCAGCCAAGGACTAGCGCTGCCCCAAGAGACCCAGTACTTC; CDR3 protein: CASSQGLALPQETQYF
V gene: TRBV29-1; clone size: many; D gene: .; J gene: TRBJ1-1; CDR3 DNA: TGCAGCGTTGGCCTCAGGGACACTGAAGCTTTCTTT; CDR3 protein: CSVGLRDTEAFF
V gene: TRBV5-1; clone size: .; D gene: .; J gene: TRBJ1-4; CDR3 DNA: TGCGCCAGCAGCTTGTTAGGTGAAAAACTGTTTTTT; CDR3 protein: CASSLLGEKLFF